This T cell receptor beta chain appears in the sequencing data of a study of blood T cell repertoires in COVID-19. Trimming removed 6 bases from V and 4 bases from J; junction bases left unmatched: 11. This CDR3 region has 16 residues. Germline-derived CDR1 and CDR2 are SEHNR and FQNEAQ (reference sequence). Here immunoSEQ multiplex PCR was the method, and the copy in TCRdb shows in-frame clones only, minus some. Here the sample spans about 130,000 clones, roughly 80% being singletons. The TCR comes from a woman aged 60 to 75 with acute or convalescent COVID-19. The sample comprised peripheral blood. The V and J genes are TRBV7-9 and TRBJ2-2, with 7 nucleotides matching TRBD2. CDR3 amino acids: CASSQTSLEGTGELFF. CDR3 coding DNA: TGTGCCAGCAGTCAGACTAGCTTAGAAGGCACCGGGGAGCTGTTTTTT.